This T cell receptor (beta chain) was found in a study of blood T cell repertoires in COVID-19. About the study: COVID-19 samples, acute and convalescent, were from the United States, Italy and Spain. Sources were T cells, B-cell-depleted T cells, or PBMCs; the material itself was cDNA or gDNA.

Germline V gene lookup returns CDR1 SGHAT and CDR2 FQNNGV. V was trimmed by 4 bases and J by 9 bases, leaving 16 bases between them. The CDR3 has 14 residues. In the source study's methods: The assay estimated nucleated cells by amplifying reference gene primers. Repertoires were generated with immunoSEQ multiplex PCR, while TCRdb's copy carries only in-frame clones and drops some. V and J calls and clone size are copied from that table; D and trimming were computed from the DNA. The sample comprises more than 40,000 clones, approximately 90% of which are singletons, and about 10% rests with the top ten.

This receptor was identified in a man aged 45-65 years with active COVID-19. The sample comprised peripheral blood. V gene TRBV11-2 combines with J gene TRBJ2-1, with D perhaps matching TRBD1 (7 bases). The CDR3 sequence: CASSSGGGPGEQFF. The CDR3 region has the DNA TGTGCCAGCAGCTCCGGAGGGGGCCCAGGTGAGCAGTTCTTC.